The T cell receptor beta chain under discussion was sequenced for a study of human versus mouse CDR3 diversity and MHC coevolution. TCRdb's copy holds only in-frame clones and misses some; the assay was immunoSEQ multiplex PCR. This table has fewer than 80,000 clones, 92% appearing once. The V gene's germline CDR1 is MDHEN and CDR2 SYDVKM. Trimming took off 6 bases at V and 4 bases at J, with 21 bases between the two ends. This CDR3 is 16 amino acids long. The source material was naive CD4+ T cells from blood. The sample's subset: CD45RO-negative CD62L-positive naive CD4 T cells. V and J are TRBV28 and TRBJ1-2, with D hard to call. This sequence was found in a person between 30 and 69 years old in good health. The CDR3: CASRTKTRAAGYGYTF. In DNA form, the CDR3 reads TGTGCCAGCAGAACAAAAACCCGGGCGGCGGGCTATGGCTACACCTTC.